This TCR beta chain is from a study of cytomegalovirus exposure and HLA in healthy donors. Study details: Researchers previously reported finding 100 million or so unique TCR beta sequences from roughly 180 million T cells.

The germline gives CDR1 SGDLS, CDR2 YYNGEE. The CDR3 is 15 amino acids. V shed 3 bases and J 5 bases; nucleotides not matched to a gene: 7. Researchers ran the PCR with 60 Vbeta and 13 Jbeta primers. Generated by immunoSEQ multiplex PCR, the TCRdb table keeps only in-frame clones and is missing some. The table lists some 200,000 clones, 70% to 80% of them singletons. Sequenced input: PBMCs. This sequence joins TRBV9 and TRBJ1-4, with 7 bases that match TRBD1. The TCR originated in a girl aged 2 to 10 in good health and CMV-seronegative. This CDR3 is CASSARGTVNEKLFF. DNA of the CDR3: TGTGCCAGCAGCGCCCGGGGGACAGTCAATGAAAAACTGTTTTTT.